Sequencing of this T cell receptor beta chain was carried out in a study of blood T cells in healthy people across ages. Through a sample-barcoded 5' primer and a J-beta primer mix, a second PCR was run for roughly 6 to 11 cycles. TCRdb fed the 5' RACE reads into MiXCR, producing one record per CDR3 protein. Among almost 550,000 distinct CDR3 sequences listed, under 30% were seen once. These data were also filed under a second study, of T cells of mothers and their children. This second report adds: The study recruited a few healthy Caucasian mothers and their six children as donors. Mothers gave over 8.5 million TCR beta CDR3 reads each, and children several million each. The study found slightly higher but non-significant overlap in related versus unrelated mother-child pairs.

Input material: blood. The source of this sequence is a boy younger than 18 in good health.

This CDR3 is CASSGLAPNTGELFF. The CDR3 bases are TGTGCCAGTAGTGGGCTAGCGCCGAACACCGGGGAGCTGTTTTTT. J is TRBJ2-2 and V is TRBV19, with a weak D call TRBD2 (6 bases). This CDR3 spans 15 amino acids. Trimming cost V 5 bases and J 0 bases, with 10 bases left between them. Germline V gene sequence: CDR1 LNHDA, CDR2 SQIVND (reference sequence).